The next 25 T cell receptor beta chains were all read from a single sample in a study of response to subunit inactivated influenza vaccine. TCRdb reprocessed the RT-PCR reads with MiXCR, giving one entry per CDR3 protein. The sample has about 500,000 distinct CDR3 sequences, less than 7.5% seen once. The sample consisted of PBMCs from blood, taken around 25 months after vaccination. Receptor source: a man aged 50 to 69 who received an inactivated influenza vaccine.

The V call is TRBV30, the J call TRBJ2-7; D is perhaps TRBD1 (5 bases). The CDR3 totals 14 residues. Looked up from germline, CDR1 is GTSNPN and CDR2 is SVGIG (reference sequence). Trimming cost V 3 bases and J 5 bases, with 17 bases left between them. The CDR3 protein is CAWRGAAFKHEQYF. The DNA of the CDR3 is TGTGCCTGGAGAGGGGCCGCATTCAAGCACGAGCAGTACTTC. Complete variable domain (other parts from reference TRBV30 and TRBJ2-7): SQTIHQWPATLVQPVGSPLSLECTVEGTSNPNLYWYRQAAGRGLQLLFYSVGIGQISSEVPQNLSASRPQDRQFILSSKKLLLSDSGFYLCAWRGAAFKHEQYFGPGTRLTVT.

This clonotype was counted at least ten times. The chain combines TRBV4-3 with TRBJ2-3; 9 bases fit TRBD1. CDR3 length: 18 residues. The germline CDR1 and CDR2 sequences are LGHNA and YSLEER. Germline trimming cut 0 bases from V and 2 bases from J; bases unmatched to any gene: 9. The CDR3 DNA reads TGCGCCAGCAGCCAAGACTACAACAGGGGGCTGGTCACAGATACGCAGTATTTT. Amino acid sequence: CASSQDYNRGLVTDTQYF.

This clonotype was picked up a small number of times. A read error is possible here, since a much larger clone lies one base away. The chain couples TRBV6-1 to TRBJ2-3; 7 bases align to TRBD1. The CDR3 consists of 14 residues. V trimming: 7 bases; J trimming: 0 bases; junction bases outside the gene matches: 4. Germline V gene lookup returns CDR1 MNHNS and CDR2 SASEGT. CDR3 residues: CASIPGQSTDTQYF. CDR3 nucleotides: TGTGCCAGCATCCCGGGACAGAGCACAGATACGCAGTATTTT.

The chain combines TRBV29-1 with TRBJ2-7; 9 bases fit TRBD1. With 5 bases clipped from V and 6 bases from J, the junction kept 5 bases outside the gene matches. Germline V CDR1 and CDR2: SQVTM, ANQGSEA. The CDR3 totals 12 residues. CDR3 in amino acids: CSVTTGGGEQYF. DNA for the CDR3: TGCAGCGTTACGACAGGGGGGGGCGAGCAGTACTTC.

The chain uses TRBV20-1 and TRBJ1-2; D not certain. Looked up from germline, CDR1 is DFQATT and CDR2 is SNEGSKA (reference sequence). The CDR3 covers 13 residues. Trimming pared 3 bases from V and 2 bases from J, leaving 10 bases between. The CDR3 region has the DNA TGCAGTGCTAGTCGCGGTGGGAACTATGGCTACACCTTC. Translated, it gives CSASRGGNYGYTF.

This clonotype showed up just a few times. The V gene is TRBV5-1, the J gene TRBJ1-1; no reliable D call. Between the trimmed V and J ends, which lost 5 bases and 3 bases, there was a span of 11 bases. The CDR3 has 13 amino acids. The germline gives CDR1 SGHRS, CDR2 YFSETQ. CDR3 loop: CASRWLGDTEAFF. In DNA form, the CDR3 reads TGCGCCAGCAGATGGTTAGGAGACACTGAAGCTTTCTTT.

In its sample, this clonotype was seen many times. CDR3 in amino acids: CASGGASGNTIYF. The CDR3 DNA sequence: TGTGCCAGCGGGGGGGCGTCTGGAAACACCATATATTTT. The rearrangement joins TRBV6-6 to TRBJ1-3; weak D call: TRBD1 (6 bases). V was pared by 8 bases and J by 1 base, with 9 bases between. CDR1 is MNHNY, CDR2 SVGAGI, per germline (reference sequence). The CDR3 is 13 residues long.

The V and J genes are TRBV7-9 and TRBJ1-1; unclear D gene. V lost 2 bases, J lost 5 bases, and 9 bases lay in between. The germline CDR1 and CDR2 sequences are SEHNR and FQNEAQ (reference sequence). The CDR3 is 13 residues long. CDR3 amino acids: CASSLFPGTEAFF. In nucleotides, the CDR3 is TGTGCCAGCAGCTTATTCCCTGGGACTGAAGCTTTCTTT.

V usage is TRBV12-5 and J usage is TRBJ2-3; possibly TRBD1 for D (7 bases). CDR3 length equals 14 residues. V was pared by 7 bases and J by 3 bases, with 14 bases between. CDR1 is LGHNT, CDR2 FRNRAP, per germline. The CDR3 spells CASASGGPTDTQYF. The CDR3 DNA is TGTGCTAGTGCCTCAGGGGGGCCAACAGATACGCAGTATTTT.

CDR3 residues: CASSQVVQKETQYF. The CDR3 DNA reads TGTGCCAGCAGCCAAGTGGTACAAAAAGAGACCCAGTACTTC. The gene calls are TRBV4-2 and TRBJ2-5; D is ambiguous. This CDR3 is 14 amino acids long. V was pared by 1 base and J by 3 bases, with 9 bases between. The germline CDR1 and CDR2 sequences are LGHNA and YNFKEQ.

The table lists this clonotype with many counts. The V gene is TRBV12-3 or TRBV12-4, the J gene TRBJ2-7; tentatively, D is TRBD1 (6 bases). The CDR3 length is 16 residues. The ends were cut back, 4 bases at V and 0 bases at J, with 16 bases in the middle. CDR3 DNA sequence: TGTGCCAGCAGTTCGATAACAGGGCTTAGCTCCTACGAGCAGTACTTC. It codes for CASSSITGLSSYEQYF.

This clonotype has a count of ten or more. The genes are TRBV10-3 and TRBJ2-3; the D gene is possibly TRBD2 (5 bases). CDR3 length equals 14 residues. Germline V CDR1 and CDR2: ENHRY, SYGVKD. Trimming removed 11 bases at V and 5 bases at J, with 20 bases between. As DNA, the CDR3 is TGTGCCGCCAGAAGCGGACGATCCGGAGATACGCAGTATTTT. Translating gives CAARSGRSGDTQYF.

This clonotype was counted between two and nine times. V usage is TRBV29-1 and J usage is TRBJ2-1; D gene ambiguous. V lost 2 bases and J lost 8, with 13 bases in between. CDR3 length equals 13 residues. Germline CDR1 reads SQVTM; CDR2 reads ANQGSEA. CDR3 region: CSVEWAPFDEQFF. CDR3 DNA sequence: TGCAGCGTTGAATGGGCCCCGTTCGATGAGCAGTTCTTC.

As regards this clonotype: A much larger clonotype is one base distant, so this may be a read error. The gene calls are TRBV2 and TRBJ2-3; tentatively, D is TRBD2 (6 bases). The CDR3 spans 19 residues. CDR1 SNHLY and CDR2 FYNNEI come from the germline V gene. In DNA form, the CDR3 reads TGTGTCAGCAGTGATCCGGGGGATTGGAGCGGAGAGTGGGGAGATACGCAGTATTTT. It is translated as CVSSDPGDWSGEWGDTQYF.

The gene calls are TRBV4-1 and TRBJ2-1; D could derive from TRBD1 or TRBD2 (5 bases each). V lost 1 base, J lost 10 bases, and 17 bases lay in between. The CDR3 consists of 15 residues. Germline CDR1 reads MGHRA; CDR2 reads YSYEKL. The CDR3 sequence is CASSQAGTLPAEQFF. Written as DNA, the CDR3 is TGCGCCAGCAGCCAAGCTGGGACGTTGCCGGCGGAGCAGTTCTTC.

This clonotype was counted between two and nine times. The rearrangement uses TRBV11-2 and TRBJ1-3; the D is unclear. The CDR3 is made up of 14 amino acids. Between the trimmed V and J ends, which lost 5 bases and 2 bases, there was a span of 10 bases. Germline CDR1 SGHAT, CDR2 FQNNGV. CDR3 sequence: CASSRPVAGNTIYF. CDR3 bases: TGTGCCAGCAGCCGTCCGGTCGCTGGAAACACCATATATTTT.

This clonotype came up a few times. V and J are TRBV20-1 and TRBJ1-2; perhaps TRBD1 as D (5 bases). The CDR3 is 12 amino acids. Germline V CDR1 and CDR2: DFQATT, SNEGSKA (reference sequence). V was clipped by 3 bases and J by 7 bases, with 12 bases between them. The CDR3 DNA reads TGCAGTGCTAGGGGGCGCGGGACTGGCTACACCTTC. It encodes CSARGRGTGYTF.

This clonotype was seen only once. This may come from a read error, since a much larger clone is one base off. The chain couples TRBV24-1 to TRBJ2-1; TRBD1 or TRBD2 may be the D gene (5 bases each). CDR1 KGHDR and CDR2 SFDVKD come from the germline V gene. The CDR3 covers 17 residues. Deletions cut 2 bases from V and 4 bases from J, with 17 bases between. CDR3 protein: CATSDSWGREQYNEQFF. As DNA, the CDR3 is TGTGCCACCAGTGATTCGTGGGGCAGGGAGCAGTACAATGAGCAGTTCTTC.

This clonotype was counted ten times or more. The rearrangement joins TRBV5-6 to TRBJ1-2; 7 nucleotides agree with TRBD1. After removal of 5 bases from V and 3 bases from J, the junction contained 7 bases not matched to a gene. Germline V gene lookup returns CDR1 SGHDT and CDR2 YYEEEE. The CDR3 extends over 14 amino acids. CDR3: CASREGQTYYGYTF. As DNA, the CDR3 is TGTGCCAGCAGAGAGGGACAGACTTACTATGGCTACACCTTC.

This clonotype was seen many times. V usage is TRBV7-2 and J usage is TRBJ2-1; no definite D call. Germline loops: CDR1 SGHTA, CDR2 FQGNSA. The CDR3 is 15 residues long. V lost 0 bases and J lost 2, with 8 bases in between. CDR3 nucleotides: TGTGCCAGCAGCTTAGCCCCTCATGCCTACAATGAGCAGTTCTTC. It codes for CASSLAPHAYNEQFF.

There are many counts of this clonotype. V gene TRBV7-2 combines with J gene TRBJ1-1, with D possibly TRBD1 on 5 matching bases. CDR3 length: 14 residues. The V end was cut by 5 bases, the J end by 1 base, with 11 bases between. The V gene's germline CDR1 is SGHTA and CDR2 FQGNSA. The CDR3 DNA is TGTGCCAGCAGCCAGGGTTCAGCGAACACTGAAGCTTTCTTT. This encodes CASSQGSANTEAFF.

This chain connects TRBV12-3 or TRBV12-4 to TRBJ2-2; D ambiguous. The length of the CDR3 is 15 residues. Between the trimmed V and J ends, which lost 5 bases and 0 bases, there was a span of 10 bases. The DNA for the CDR3 is TGTGCCAGCAGTACCGGACCCGCGAACACCGGGGAGCTGTTTTTT. Translation: CASSTGPANTGELFF.

In this sample, this clonotype turned up a few times. The CDR3 DNA follows: TGTGCCAGCAGCCCGCCGGGGCTCACCGGGGAGCTGTTTTTT. This translates into CASSPPGLTGELFF. The rearrangement uses TRBV12-3 or TRBV12-4 and TRBJ2-2; D possibly uses TRBD1 or TRBD2 (5 bases each). V lost 6 bases and J lost 4, with 12 bases in between. This CDR3 has 14 residues.

This clonotype was seen repeatedly, ten times or more. The chain recombines TRBV7-6 with TRBJ2-7, with 13 bases that match TRBD2. The CDR3 runs to 15 residues. V shed 5 bases, J shed 2 bases, and the junction held 3 bases outside the gene matches. Per germline, CDR1 SGHVS and CDR2 FNYEAQ. The CDR3 coding sequence is TGTGCCAGCAGCCCCGGGACTAGCGGGACCTACGAGCAGTACTTC. Translated: CASSPGTSGTYEQYF.

The table lists this clonotype with a few counts. This chain connects TRBV5-1 to TRBJ1-2; possibly TRBD1 for D (6 bases). Germline CDR1 SGHRS, CDR2 YFSETQ. Trimming removed 4 bases at V and 5 bases at J, with 9 bases between. The CDR3 runs 12 residues. The CDR3 loop reads CASSRDKYGYTF. The CDR3 region has the DNA TGCGCCAGCAGCAGGGACAAGTATGGCTACACCTTC.